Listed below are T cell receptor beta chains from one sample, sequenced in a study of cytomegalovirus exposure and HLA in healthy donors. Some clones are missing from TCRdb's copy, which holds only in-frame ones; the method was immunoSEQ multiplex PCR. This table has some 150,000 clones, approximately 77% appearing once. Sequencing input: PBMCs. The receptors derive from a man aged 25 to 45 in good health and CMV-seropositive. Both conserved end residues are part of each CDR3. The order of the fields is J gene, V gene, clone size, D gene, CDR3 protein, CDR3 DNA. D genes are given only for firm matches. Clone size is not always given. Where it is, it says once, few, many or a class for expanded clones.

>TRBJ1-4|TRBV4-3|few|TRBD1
CASSQRQGWDEKLFF
TGCGCCAGCAGCCAACGACAGGGCTGGGATGAAAAACTGTTTTTT
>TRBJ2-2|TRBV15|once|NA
CATSSRATGAGELFF
TGTGCCACCAGCAGCCGGGCCACCGGGGCCGGGGAGCTGTTTTTT
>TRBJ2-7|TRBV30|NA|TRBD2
CAWRSTSGSYYEQYF
TGTGCCTGGAGGAGCACTAGCGGGTCCTACTACGAGCAGTACTTC
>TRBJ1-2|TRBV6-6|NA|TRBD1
CASSPDRSYGYTF
TGTGCCAGCAGCCCGGACAGGAGCTATGGCTACACCTTC
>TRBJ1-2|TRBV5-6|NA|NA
CASSLGHFYTF
TGTGCCAGCAGCCTGGGACACTTCTACACCTTC
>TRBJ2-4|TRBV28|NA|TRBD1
CASSFRDRVNIQYF
TGTGCCAGCAGTTTTAGGGACAGGGTTAACATTCAGTACTTC
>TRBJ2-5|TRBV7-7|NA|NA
CASSLAPQGETQYF
TGTGCCAGCAGCTTAGCCCCCCAGGGAGAGACCCAGTACTTC
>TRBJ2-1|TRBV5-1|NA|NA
CASSKLGGGNYNEQFF
TGCGCCAGCAGCAAGTTAGGCGGGGGCAACTACAATGAGCAGTTCTTC
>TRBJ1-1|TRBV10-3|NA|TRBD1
CAISESGGLTGGLNTEAFF
TGTGCCATCAGTGAGTCTGGGGGACTCACAGGGGGCTTGAACACTGAAGCTTTCTTT
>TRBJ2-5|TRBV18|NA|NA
CASSPNGGNQETQYF
TGTGCCAGCTCACCAAATGGAGGGAACCAAGAGACCCAGTACTTC
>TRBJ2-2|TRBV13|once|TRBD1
CASSLDPTGGKGGELFF
TGTGCCAGCAGCTTAGATCCGACAGGGGGTAAAGGCGGGGAGCTGTTTTTT
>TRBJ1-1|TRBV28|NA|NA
CASSLNSRRGTEAFF
TGTGCCAGCAGTTTAAACTCTAGACGGGGCACTGAAGCTTTCTTT
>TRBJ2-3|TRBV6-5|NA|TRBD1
CASSYTGAMTDTQYF
TGTGCCAGCAGTTACACAGGGGCAATGACAGATACGCAGTATTTT
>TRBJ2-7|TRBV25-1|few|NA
CASSDHQQGPEQYF
TGTGCCAGCAGCGACCATCAACAGGGACCCGAGCAGTACTTC
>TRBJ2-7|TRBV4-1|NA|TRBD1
CASSQINRGYEQYF
TGCGCCAGCAGCCAAATAAACAGGGGCTACGAGCAGTACTTC
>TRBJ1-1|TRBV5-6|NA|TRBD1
CASSSRQGDTEAFF
TGTGCCAGCAGCTCCCGGCAGGGGGACACTGAGGCTTTCTTT
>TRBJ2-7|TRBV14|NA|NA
CASSQVGHEQYF
TGTGCCAGCAGCCAAGTGGGGCACGAGCAGTACTTC
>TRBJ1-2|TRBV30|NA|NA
CAWSVQVNYGYTF
TGTGCCTGGAGTGTACAGGTTAACTATGGCTACACCTTC
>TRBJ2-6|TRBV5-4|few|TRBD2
CASTGGGSSGANVLTF
TGTGCCAGCACCGGGGGGGGTAGCTCTGGGGCCAACGTCCTGACTTTC
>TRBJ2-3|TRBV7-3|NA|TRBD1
CASSFGDRDTDTQYF
TGTGCCAGCAGCTTTGGGGACAGGGACACAGATACGCAGTATTTT
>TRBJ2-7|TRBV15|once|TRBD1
CATSGTGGYEQYF
TGTGCCACCAGCGGGACAGGCGGCTACGAGCAGTACTTC
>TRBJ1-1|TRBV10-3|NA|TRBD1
CAIRTGGSEAFF
TGTGCCATCAGGACAGGGGGCTCTGAAGCTTTCTTT
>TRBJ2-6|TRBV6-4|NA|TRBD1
CASSAGQGSGANVLTF
TGTGCCAGCAGTGCAGGACAGGGCTCTGGGGCCAACGTCCTGACTTTC
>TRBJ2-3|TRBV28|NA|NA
CASSLGSDLGTDTQYF
TGTGCCAGCAGTTTAGGGTCCGACTTAGGCACAGATACGCAGTATTTT
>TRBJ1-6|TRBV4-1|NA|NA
CASSPRGEALHF
TGCGCCAGCAGCCCTCGGGGGGAGGCCCTCCACTTT
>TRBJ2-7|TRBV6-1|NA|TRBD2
CALLALAPYEQYF
TGTGCCCTACTAGCGTTGGCTCCCTACGAGCAGTACTTC